The 8 T cell receptor beta chains in this list originate from one sample, sequenced in a study of Graves' ophthalmopathy and Graves' hyperthyroidism. Investigators amplified TCR beta CDR3 regions from RNA transcripts. First-round RT-PCR employed HTBI primers, with a second-round multiplex PCR after it. TCRdb independently ran MiXCR on the multiplex PCR reads; one entry per CDR3 protein. Of almost 750,000 distinct CDR3 sequences listed, about 44% are singletons. Sequenced input: peripheral blood. The receptor source for this set is an adult man with Graves' ophthalmopathy.

This clonotype was seen a single time. This chain uses TRBV7-9 with TRBJ1-5; 8 positions match TRBD1. With 5 bases clipped from V and 12 bases from J, the junction kept 12 bases outside the gene matches. Germline lookup yields CDR1 SEHNR and CDR2 FQNEAQ (reference sequence). CDR3 length: 14 residues. The CDR3 bases are TGTGCCAGCAGCGTAGGTGGGACAGGTCGGATCCAGCATTTT. Amino acid sequence: CASSVGGTGRIQHF.

This clonotype showed up many times. The chain joins TRBV6-5 to TRBJ1-2; TRBD1 aligns across 8 bases. Germline loops: CDR1 MNHEY, CDR2 SVGAGI. The CDR3 spans 13 residues. The V and J ends lost 6 bases and 6 bases, in that order; junction bases with no gene match: 6. Here the CDR3 DNA reads TGTGCCAGCAGGCCAGGGGGCGAGAATGGCTACACCTTC. Its translation is CASRPGGENGYTF.

On this clonotype: One end of the junction does not line up with germline, which may come from a read error. V usage is TRBV10-3 and J usage is TRBJ2-2; possible D gene TRBD1, 5 bases. Germline CDR1 is ENHRY and CDR2 is SYGVKD. CDR3 size: 14 residues. The CDR3 DNA follows: TGTGCCAGCAGTAACCAGGGTTCGGGCGGGGAGCTGTTTTTT. This encodes CASSNQGSGGELFF.

The chain links TRBV20-1 to TRBJ1-2; D perhaps matches TRBD1 (5 bases). V was trimmed by 0 bases and J by 9 bases, leaving 17 bases between them. Looked up from germline, CDR1 is DFQATT and CDR2 is SNEGSKA (reference sequence). The CDR3 sequence is 14 residues long. The CDR3 DNA sequence: TGCAGTGCTAGAGATCATGGGGACGTTCTTAGCTACACCTTC. This translates into CSARDHGDVLSYTF.

The chain combines TRBV20-1 with TRBJ2-5, with 9 bases identical to TRBD1. Germline V gene lookup returns CDR1 DFQATT and CDR2 SNEGSKA (reference sequence). The V and J ends lost 6 bases and 3 bases, in that order; junction bases with no gene match: 11. The CDR3 spans 15 residues. The CDR3 region has the DNA TGCAGTGCCCACGGACAGGGGAAGGCTGAAGAGACCCAGTACTTC. This gives the protein CSAHGQGKAEETQYF.

In this sample, this clonotype turned up many times. The chain is built from TRBV29-1 and TRBJ2-5; the D is unclear. Germline assignment: CDR1 SQVTM and CDR2 ANQGSEA. The V and J ends lost 7 bases and 4 bases respectively, with 13 bases between them. The CDR3 is 12 residues long. The CDR3 DNA sequence: TGCAGCGCTACATTTGACCGAGAGACCCAGTACTTC. Residues: CSATFDRETQYF. The variable domain in full, with the rest retrieved from reference TRBV29-1 and TRBJ2-5, is SAVISQKPSRDICQRGTSLTIQCQVDSQVTMMFWYRQQPGQSLTLIATANQGSEATYESGFVIDKFPISRPNLTFSTLTVSNMSPEDSSIYLCSATFDRETQYFGPGTRLLVL.

V is TRBV25-1 and J is TRBJ1-4; TRBD1 matches at 9 bases. V lost 5 bases, J lost 8 bases, and 6 bases stayed unmatched. The length of the CDR3 is 14 residues. Germline lookup yields CDR1 MGHDK and CDR2 SYGVNS. CDR3 nucleotide sequence: TGTGCCAGCAGTTCCGACAGGGGGGAGGAAAAACTGTTTTTT. This sequence encodes CASSSDRGEEKLFF.

This clonotype was counted ten times or more. The chain uses TRBV9 and TRBJ2-5; 7 bases align to TRBD2. V lost 0 bases to trimming and J lost 2 bases; unmatched junction nucleotides: 10. CDR1 and CDR2 (germline): SGDLS, YYNGEE. This CDR3 contains 17 residues. CDR3 region: CASSVARASGGQETQYF. DNA for the CDR3: TGTGCCAGCAGCGTAGCTAGGGCTAGCGGAGGGCAAGAGACCCAGTACTTC.